This paragraph reports one TCR beta chain. These data are taken from a study of T cell clones after liver transplantation. Study-level background: Samples came pre-transplant, pre-randomization before withdrawal, and post-randomization after withdrawal ended.

V was trimmed by 1 base and J by 0 bases, leaving 5 bases between them. This CDR3 comprises 14 residues. Germline-derived CDR1 and CDR2 are SGHRS and YFSETQ. The repertoire was sequenced with immunoSEQ multiplex PCR; TCRdb's copy has only in-frame clones and lacks some. The repertoire consists of roughly 97,000 clones, with approximately 85% occurring once and the leading ten covering 0.99%. This material consisted of CD4+ T cells from blood, taken before liver transplant. This chain uses TRBV5-1 with TRBJ1-3; the D is unclear. The sequence came from a human donor who received a liver transplant. The DNA of the CDR3 is TGCGCCAGCAGCTTGTCAGGCTCTGGAAACACCATATATTTT. This encodes CASSLSGSGNTIYF.